The present entry profiles one TCR beta chain with its context. These data are taken from a study of sequential checkpoint blockade in melanoma. Study-level information: Randomization was 1:1 between first-line nivolumab→ipilimumab and ipilimumab→nivolumab.

Treatment meaning: randomized to nivolumab then ipilimumab (arm A) or the reverse (arm B). From thawed PBMCs, live CD3+CD8+ cells negative for CD19 and CD56 were sorted. Repertoires were generated with immunoSEQ multiplex PCR, while TCRdb's copy carries only in-frame clones and drops some. The sample carries more than 15,000 clones, 65% to 75% recorded once. Sequencing was performed on CD8+ T cells sorted from blood (inferred from file names), taken from a patient given nivolumab and ipilimumab in sequence. This clonotype originated in a human donor with melanoma.

CDR3 amino acids: CASSKFKGAGYEQYF. The CDR3 DNA sequence: TGTGCCAGCAGCAAATTCAAGGGGGCAGGGTACGAGCAGTACTTC. The chain joins TRBV21-1 to TRBJ2-7; the D call of TRBD1 is as the table states it, not checked on the DNA. TRBV21-1 is termed a pseudogene. The length of the CDR3 is 15 residues.